The present T cell receptor (beta chain) was sequenced within a study of radiation and T cells in renal cell carcinoma. Study context: Nephrectomy followed 15 Gy stereotactic body radiation by 4 weeks.

This table comes from immunoSEQ multiplex PCR, and its TCRdb copy is limited to in-frame clones, with some not included. Of more than 100,000 clones listed, around nine tenths were seen once; the top ten hold 5.8%. The CDR3 has 12 amino acids. Deletions cut 6 bases from V and 2 bases from J, with 7 bases between. Germline assignment: CDR1 SNHLY and CDR2 FYNNEI. Time point reported: blood 2 weeks post-SBRT. Treatment here: 15 Gy SBRT to primary tumor, nephrectomy 4 weeks later. Radiation-treated patients gave blood at baseline, week 2 and week 4. The sequence was obtained from a woman in her 70s with renal cell carcinoma. Material: blood, obtained from a patient whose treatment included radiotherapy and nephrectomy. V is TRBV2 and J is TRBJ2-5; D is perhaps TRBD1 (6 bases). This chain's CDR3 is CASRRGQETQYF. DNA for the CDR3: TGTGCCAGCAGGAGGGGGCAAGAGACCCAGTACTTC.